This TCR beta chain was captured in a study of blood T cell repertoires in COVID-19. Study summary: Spain, Italy and the United States supplied samples that represented acute and convalescent COVID-19.

The CDR3 has 15 amino acids. The germline V and J ends were trimmed by 0 bases and 0 bases, with 7 bases remaining between them. Germline V CDR1 and CDR2: SGHKS, YYEKEE (reference sequence). In the source study's methods: Using reference gene primer amplification, nucleated cell counts were estimated. Here immunoSEQ multiplex PCR was the method, and the copy in TCRdb shows in-frame clones only, minus some. V, J and clone size are those of that table, while D and trimming were read from the DNA. The table has 250,000 or so clones, 75% to 90% seen once. The receptor was derived from a woman between 25 and 40 years old with acute COVID-19. The chain couples TRBV5-5 to TRBJ1-5; D is ambiguous. The sample taken for sequencing was PBMCs or T cells enriched from blood (not recorded which). CDR3 coding DNA: TGTGCCAGCAGCTTGGAAGGCGGTAGCAATCAGCCCCAGCATTTT. Translated: CASSLEGGSNQPQHF.